The 3 T cell receptor beta chains given below trace back to one sample, sequenced in a study of shared clonotypes between healthy human individuals. CD45RO-negative, CCR7-selected cells formed the naive CD8 fraction, which excluded terminally differentiated effector memory CD45RA+ cells. Repertoires were generated with immunoSEQ multiplex PCR, while TCRdb's copy carries only in-frame clones and drops some. The repertoire holds 2 million or so clones, with about 95% as singletons. The sequencing input was naive CD8+ T cells sorted from blood. These receptors originate from a young man in good health.

The V and J genes are TRBV27 and TRBJ2-7; 13 bases agree with TRBD2. Looked up from germline, CDR1 is MNHEY and CDR2 is SMNVEV (reference sequence). V was pared by 5 bases and J by 0 bases, with 13 bases of the junction left unmatched. This CDR3 has 19 residues. This chain's CDR3 is CASSLNGLAGATFSYEQYF. CDR3 in DNA: TGTGCCAGCAGTCTAAACGGACTAGCGGGGGCTACATTCTCCTACGAGCAGTACTTC.

This clone was recorded once. CDR3 in amino acids: CASSLLMSVVTDTQYF. CDR3 nucleotides: TGTGCCAGCAGCTTATTAATGAGCGTGGTAACAGATACGCAGTATTTT. This chain connects TRBV7-9 to TRBJ2-3; D ambiguous. The CDR3 runs to 16 residues. The germline V gene has CDR1 SEHNR and CDR2 FQNEAQ (reference sequence). V lost 2 bases, J lost 3 bases, and 15 bases lay in between.

The V and J genes are TRBV28 and TRBJ1-2, with unresolved D. Germline V gene lookup returns CDR1 MDHEN and CDR2 SYDVKM. This CDR3 is 15 amino acids long. Trimming removed 1 base at V and 4 bases at J, with 13 bases between. This chain's CDR3 is CASSLSQRFGYGYTF. Here the CDR3 DNA reads TGTGCCAGCAGTTTATCTCAGCGATTCGGCTATGGCTACACCTTC.